This T cell receptor (beta chain) originates from a study of vaccination and CD4 T cells after COVID-19. In the study overall: Control cultures, each given a CEFX pool, an HIV-1 Nef pool, or no peptide, were included.

Scientists ran DNA taken from cultured CD4+ T cells through the Oncomine TCR Beta short-read assay for sequencing. Each CDR3 protein is one row after TCRdb ran MiXCR on the PCR reads. Seen here are around 11,000 distinct CDR3 sequences, 77% observed once, and the top ten hold about 18%. Of note for this clonotype: Its specificity is not known.

The CDR3 is made up of 12 amino acids. The germline V and J ends were trimmed by 6 bases and 7 bases, with 13 bases remaining between them. The germline gives CDR1 DFQATT, CDR2 SNEGSKA (reference sequence). Treatment of the sample: 10-day PBMC culture with coronavirus spike peptide pools or control peptides (ViraFEST assay). ViraFEST expanded antigen-specific T cells with peptide pools, then sequenced TCRs. This chain joins TRBV20-1 and TRBJ2-1; D unclear. This receptor was obtained from a human donor who had recovered from COVID-19. Sequenced: CD4+ T cells from blood, cultured in vitro. The CDR3 DNA reads TGCAGTGCCCGCCAACCCATTAATGAGCAGTTCTTC. Its translation is CSARQPINEQFF.